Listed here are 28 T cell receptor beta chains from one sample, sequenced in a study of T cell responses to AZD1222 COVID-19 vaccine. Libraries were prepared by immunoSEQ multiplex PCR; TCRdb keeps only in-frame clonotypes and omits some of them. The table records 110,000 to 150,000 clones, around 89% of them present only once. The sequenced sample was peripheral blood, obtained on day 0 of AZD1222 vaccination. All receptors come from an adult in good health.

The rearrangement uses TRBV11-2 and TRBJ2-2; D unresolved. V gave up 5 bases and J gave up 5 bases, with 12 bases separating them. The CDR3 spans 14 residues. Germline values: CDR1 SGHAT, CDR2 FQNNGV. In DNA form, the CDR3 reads TGTGCCAGCAGCCCCAGACTGGATACCGGGGAGCTGTTTTTT. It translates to CASSPRLDTGELFF.

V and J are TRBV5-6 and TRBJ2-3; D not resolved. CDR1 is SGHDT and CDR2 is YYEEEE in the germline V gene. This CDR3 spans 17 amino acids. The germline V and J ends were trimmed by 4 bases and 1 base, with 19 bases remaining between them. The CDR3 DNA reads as TGTGCCAGCAGCAAGCAGTTGAGTAGCTCGGGCACAGATACGCAGTATTTT. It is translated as CASSKQLSSSGTDTQYF. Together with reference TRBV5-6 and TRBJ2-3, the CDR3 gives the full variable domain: DAGVTQSPTHLIKTRGQQVTLRCSPKSGHDTVSWYQQALGQGPQFIFQYYEEEERQRGNFPDRFSGHQFPNYSSELNVNALLLGDSALYLCASSKQLSSSGTDTQYFGPGTRLTVL.

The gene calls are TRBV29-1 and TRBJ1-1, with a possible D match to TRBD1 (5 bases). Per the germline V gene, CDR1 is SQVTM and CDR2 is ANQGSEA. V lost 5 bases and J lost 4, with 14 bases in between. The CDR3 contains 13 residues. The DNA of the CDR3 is TGCAGCGTTCGAACGGGGGGTTCCACTGAAGCTTTCTTT. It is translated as CSVRTGGSTEAFF.

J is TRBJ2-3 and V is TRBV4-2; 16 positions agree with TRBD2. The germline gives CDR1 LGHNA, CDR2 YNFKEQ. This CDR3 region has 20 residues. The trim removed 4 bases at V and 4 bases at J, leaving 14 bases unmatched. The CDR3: CASSLAQPGLAGGYADTQYF. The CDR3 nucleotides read TGTGCCAGCAGCCTAGCTCAACCGGGACTAGCGGGGGGGTATGCAGATACGCAGTATTTT.

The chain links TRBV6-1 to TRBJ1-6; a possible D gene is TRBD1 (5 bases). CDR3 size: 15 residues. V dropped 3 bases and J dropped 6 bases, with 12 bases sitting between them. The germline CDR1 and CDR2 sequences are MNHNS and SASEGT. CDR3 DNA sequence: TGTGCCAGCAGTGACGGATTAGGGGTTAATTCACCCCTCCACTTT. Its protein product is CASSDGLGVNSPLHF.

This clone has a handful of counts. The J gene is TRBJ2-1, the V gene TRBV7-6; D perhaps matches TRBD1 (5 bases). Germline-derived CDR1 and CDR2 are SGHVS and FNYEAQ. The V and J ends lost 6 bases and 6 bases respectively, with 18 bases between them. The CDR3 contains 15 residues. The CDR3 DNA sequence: TGTGCCAGCAGGCTGGGTTCAGGGCCAGGCAATGAGCAGTTCTTC. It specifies CASRLGSGPGNEQFF. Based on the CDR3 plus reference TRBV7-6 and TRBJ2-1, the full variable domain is GAGVSQSPRYKVTKRGQDVALRCDPISGHVSLYWYRQALGQGPEFLTYFNYEAQQDKSGLPNDRFSAERPEGSISTLTIQRTEQRDSAMYRCASRLGSGPGNEQFFGPGTRLTVL.

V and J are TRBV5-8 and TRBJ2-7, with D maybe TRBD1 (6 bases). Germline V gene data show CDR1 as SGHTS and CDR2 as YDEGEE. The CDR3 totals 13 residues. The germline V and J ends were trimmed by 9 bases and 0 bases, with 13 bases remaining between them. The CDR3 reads CAIRDTLSYEQYF. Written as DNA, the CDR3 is TGTGCCATCCGGGACACGCTCTCCTACGAGCAGTACTTC.

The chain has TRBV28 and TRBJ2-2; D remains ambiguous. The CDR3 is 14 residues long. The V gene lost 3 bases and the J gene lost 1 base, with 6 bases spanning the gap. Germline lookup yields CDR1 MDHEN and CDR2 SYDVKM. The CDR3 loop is CASSFGQNTGELFF. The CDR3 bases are TGTGCCAGCAGTTTTGGTCAGAACACCGGGGAGCTGTTTTTT.

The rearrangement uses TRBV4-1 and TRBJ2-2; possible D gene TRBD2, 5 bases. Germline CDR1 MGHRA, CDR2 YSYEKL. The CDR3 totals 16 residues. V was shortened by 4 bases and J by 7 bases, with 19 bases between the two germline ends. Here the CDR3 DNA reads TGCGCCAGCAGCCCCCAGAGGGCCTTTCCGATCGGGGAGCTGTTTTTT. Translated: CASSPQRAFPIGELFF.

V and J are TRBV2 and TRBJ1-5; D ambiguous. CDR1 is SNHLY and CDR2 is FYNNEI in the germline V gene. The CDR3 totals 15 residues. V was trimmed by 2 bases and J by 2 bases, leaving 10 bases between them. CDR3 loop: CASSERGLGNQPQHF. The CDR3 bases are TGTGCCAGCAGTGAACGGGGTTTGGGCAATCAGCCCCAGCATTTT.

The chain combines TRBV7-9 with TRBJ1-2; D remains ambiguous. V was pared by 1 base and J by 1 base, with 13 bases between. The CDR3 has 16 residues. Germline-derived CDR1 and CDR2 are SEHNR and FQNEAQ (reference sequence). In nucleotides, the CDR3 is TGTGCCAGCAGCTTAGGGGCGGCTGCTCATAACTATGGCTACACCTTC. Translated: CASSLGAAAHNYGYTF.

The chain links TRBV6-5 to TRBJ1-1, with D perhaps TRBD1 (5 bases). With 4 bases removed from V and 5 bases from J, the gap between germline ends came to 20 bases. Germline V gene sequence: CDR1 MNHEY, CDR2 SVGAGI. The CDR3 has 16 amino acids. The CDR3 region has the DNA TGTGCCAGCAGTTCTGCCGGGACCCGGACCAGGACTGAAGCTTTCTTT. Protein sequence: CASSSAGTRTRTEAFF.

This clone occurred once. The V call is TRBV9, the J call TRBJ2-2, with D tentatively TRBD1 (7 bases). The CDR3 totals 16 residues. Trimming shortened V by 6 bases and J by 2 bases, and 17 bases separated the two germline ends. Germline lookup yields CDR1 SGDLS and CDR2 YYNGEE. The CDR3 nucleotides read TGTGCCAGCACCCTTGGGGGGACAGTTAACACCGGGGAGCTGTTTTTT. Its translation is CASTLGGTVNTGELFF. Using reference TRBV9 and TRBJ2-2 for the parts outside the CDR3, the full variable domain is DSGVTQTPKHLITATGQRVTLRCSPRSGDLSVYWYQQSLDQGLQFLIQYYNGEERAKGNILERFSAQQFPDLHSELNLSSLELGDSALYFCASTLGGTVNTGELFFGEGSRLTVL.

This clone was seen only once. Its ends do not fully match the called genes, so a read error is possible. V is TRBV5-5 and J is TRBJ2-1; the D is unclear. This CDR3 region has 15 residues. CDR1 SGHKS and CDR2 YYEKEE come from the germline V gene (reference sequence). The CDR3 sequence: CASSLRRPSYDEQFF. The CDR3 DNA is TGTGCCAGCAGCTTGAGGAGACCCTCCTACGATGAGCAGTTCTTC.

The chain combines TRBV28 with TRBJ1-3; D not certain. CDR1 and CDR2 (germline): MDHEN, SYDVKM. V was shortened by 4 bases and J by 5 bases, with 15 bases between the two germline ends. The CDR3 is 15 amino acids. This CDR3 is CASSSRTEVRNTIYF. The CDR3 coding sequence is TGTGCCAGCAGTTCCCGGACGGAGGTGAGAAACACCATATATTTT.

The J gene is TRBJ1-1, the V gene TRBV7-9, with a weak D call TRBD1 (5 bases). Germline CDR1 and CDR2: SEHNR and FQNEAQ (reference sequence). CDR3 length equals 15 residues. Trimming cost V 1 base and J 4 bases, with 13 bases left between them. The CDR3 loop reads CASSLGTRQSTEAFF. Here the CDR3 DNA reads TGTGCCAGCAGCTTAGGGACGCGACAGAGCACTGAAGCTTTCTTT.

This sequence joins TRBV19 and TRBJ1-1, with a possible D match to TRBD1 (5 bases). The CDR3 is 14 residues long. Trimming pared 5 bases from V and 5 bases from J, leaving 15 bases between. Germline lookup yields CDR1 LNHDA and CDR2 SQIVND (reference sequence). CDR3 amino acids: CASSPRTLGTEAFF. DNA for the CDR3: TGTGCCAGTAGTCCTCGGACACTGGGGACTGAAGCTTTCTTT.

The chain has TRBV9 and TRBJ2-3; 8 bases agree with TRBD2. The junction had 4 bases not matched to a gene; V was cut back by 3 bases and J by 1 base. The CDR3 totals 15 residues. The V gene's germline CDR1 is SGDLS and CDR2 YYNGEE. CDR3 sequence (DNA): TGTGCCAGCAGCGCGACTAGCGTCCGCACAGATACGCAGTATTTT. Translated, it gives CASSATSVRTDTQYF.

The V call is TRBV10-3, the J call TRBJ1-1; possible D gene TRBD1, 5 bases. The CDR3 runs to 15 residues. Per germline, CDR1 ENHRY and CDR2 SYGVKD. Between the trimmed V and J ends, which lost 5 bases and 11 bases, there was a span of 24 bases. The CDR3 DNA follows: TGTGCCATCAGTTCCCTTACCGGGACGGCGTTAGGGGCTTTCTTT. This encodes CAISSLTGTALGAFF.

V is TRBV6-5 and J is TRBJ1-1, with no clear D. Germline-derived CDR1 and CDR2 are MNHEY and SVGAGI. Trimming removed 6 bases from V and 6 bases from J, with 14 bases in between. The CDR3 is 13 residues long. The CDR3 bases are TGTGCCAGCAGGCTTTGGGAGAGCGCTGAAGCTTTCTTT. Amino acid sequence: CASRLWESAEAFF.

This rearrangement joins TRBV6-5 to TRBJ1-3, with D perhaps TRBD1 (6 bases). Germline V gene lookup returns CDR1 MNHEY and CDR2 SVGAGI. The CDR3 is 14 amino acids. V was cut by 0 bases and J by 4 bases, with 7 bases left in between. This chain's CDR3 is CASSYSGGGNTIYF. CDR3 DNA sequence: TGTGCCAGCAGTTACTCAGGGGGAGGAAACACCATATATTTT.

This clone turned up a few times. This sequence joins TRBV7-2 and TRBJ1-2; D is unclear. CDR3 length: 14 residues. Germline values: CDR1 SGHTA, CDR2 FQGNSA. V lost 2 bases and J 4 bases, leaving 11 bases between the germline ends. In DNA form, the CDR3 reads TGTGCCAGCAGCTTAAGCACAGTCAGCTATGGCTACACCTTC. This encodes CASSLSTVSYGYTF.

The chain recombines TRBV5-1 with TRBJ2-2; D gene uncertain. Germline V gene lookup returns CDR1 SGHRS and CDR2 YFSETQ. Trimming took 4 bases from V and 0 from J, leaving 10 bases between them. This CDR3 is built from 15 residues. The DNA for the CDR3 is TGCGCCAGCAGCCCATTCCTTTCGAACACCGGGGAGCTGTTTTTT. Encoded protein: CASSPFLSNTGELFF.

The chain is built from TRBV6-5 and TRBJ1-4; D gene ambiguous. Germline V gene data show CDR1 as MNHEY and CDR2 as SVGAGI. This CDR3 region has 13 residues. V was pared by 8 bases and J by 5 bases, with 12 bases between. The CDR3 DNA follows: TGTGCCAGCGCGTTCATGTCAAATGAAAAACTGTTTTTT. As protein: CASAFMSNEKLFF.

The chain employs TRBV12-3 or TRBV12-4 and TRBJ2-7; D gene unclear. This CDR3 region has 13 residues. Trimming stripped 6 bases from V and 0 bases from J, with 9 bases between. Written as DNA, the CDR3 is TGTGCCAGCAGCCACGACACCTCCTACGAGCAGTACTTC. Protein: CASSHDTSYEQYF.

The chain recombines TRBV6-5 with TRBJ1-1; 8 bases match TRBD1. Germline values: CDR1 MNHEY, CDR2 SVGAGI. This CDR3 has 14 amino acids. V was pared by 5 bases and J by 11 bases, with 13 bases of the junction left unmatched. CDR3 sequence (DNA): TGTGCCAGCAGTCGGATGAACCTCCGGGACAGGGCTTTCTTT. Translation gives CASSRMNLRDRAFF.

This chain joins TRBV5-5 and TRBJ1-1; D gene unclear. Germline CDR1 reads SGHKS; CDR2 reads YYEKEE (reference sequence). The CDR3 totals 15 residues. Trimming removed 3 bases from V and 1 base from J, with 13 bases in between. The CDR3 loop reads CASSSRPTRNTEAFF. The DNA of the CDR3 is TGTGCCAGCAGCTCCCGACCGACAAGGAACACTGAAGCTTTCTTT.

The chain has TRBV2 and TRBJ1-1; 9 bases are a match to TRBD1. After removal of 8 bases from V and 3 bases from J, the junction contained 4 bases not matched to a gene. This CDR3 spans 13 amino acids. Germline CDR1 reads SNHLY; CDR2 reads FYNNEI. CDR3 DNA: TGTGCCAGCGCACGGGACAGGGACACTGAAGCTTTCTTT. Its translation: CASARDRDTEAFF.